The 27 T cell receptor beta chains reported below all come from one sample, sequenced in a study of T cell responses to AZD1222 COVID-19 vaccine. Data came from immunoSEQ multiplex PCR; TCRdb stores just in-frame clones and leaves some out. The sample lists approximately 68,000 clones, 70% to 90% occurring once. Sequenced material: peripheral blood, taken on day 0 of AZD1222 vaccination. The origin of the receptors is an adult in good health.

V gene TRBV4-1 combines with J gene TRBJ2-7; TRBD1 aligns across 9 bases. This CDR3 spans 14 amino acids. In germline, CDR1 is MGHRA, CDR2 YSYEKL. After removal of 7 bases from V and 7 bases from J, the junction contained 11 bases not matched to a gene. CDR3 sequence (DNA): TGCGCCAGCACCCCGGGACAGGGCCCCCTAGAGCAGTACTTC. Encoded protein: CASTPGQGPLEQYF.

The chain carries TRBV4-3 and TRBJ2-2, with 9 bases that match TRBD2. Germline-derived CDR1 and CDR2 are LGHNA and YSLEER. There are 17 residues in the CDR3. V lost 0 bases, J lost 5 bases, and 7 bases stayed unmatched. The CDR3, as DNA: TGCGCCAGCAGCCAAGATCGGCTAGCGGGAACAACCGGGGAGCTGTTTTTT. Its translation is CASSQDRLAGTTGELFF.

The chain links TRBV18 to TRBJ2-7, with D tentatively TRBD1 (5 bases). The germline CDR1 and CDR2 sequences are KGHSH and LQKENI. The V gene lost 2 bases and the J gene lost 0 bases, with 8 bases spanning the gap. CDR3 length: 14 amino acids. CDR3 in DNA: TGTGCCAGCTCACCAGGGGCAGACTCCTACGAGCAGTACTTC. This gives the protein CASSPGADSYEQYF.

This chain connects TRBV5-8 to TRBJ1-4; D not certain. Trimming removed 6 bases at V and 0 bases at J, with 9 bases between. Germline values: CDR1 SGHTS, CDR2 YDEGEE. The CDR3 is 14 amino acids. The CDR3 DNA sequence: TGTGCCAGCAATTCAGCAGCAACTAATGAAAAACTGTTTTTT. The encoded protein is CASNSAATNEKLFF.

This clone was seen only a few times. V usage is TRBV3-1 (or the pseudogene TRBV3-2) and J usage is TRBJ2-1; TRBD2 agrees at 15 bases. The CDR3 sequence is 18 residues long. Unmatched junction bases numbered 8, after V lost 4 bases and J lost 4 bases. In germline, CDR1 is LGHDT, CDR2 YNNKEL (reference sequence). CDR3 coding DNA: TGTGCCAGCAGCCCCCTCTGGACTAGCGGGAGGGGGTACAATGAGCAGTTCTTC. Its translation is CASSPLWTSGRGYNEQFF.

J is TRBJ2-5 and V is TRBV7-3; D is ambiguous. Germline-derived CDR1 and CDR2 are SGHTA and FQGTGA. CDR3 length: 13 residues. V lost 2 bases to trimming and J lost 4 bases, with 8 bases between them. In nucleotides, the CDR3 is TGTGCCAGCAGCTTAGGGTTCGGAGAGACCCAGTACTTC. Translating gives CASSLGFGETQYF. Full variable domain (remainder filled in from reference TRBV7-3 and TRBJ2-5): GAGVSQTPSNKVTEKGKYVELRCDPISGHTALYWYRQSLGQGPEFLIYFQGTGAADDSGLPNDRFFAVRPEGSVSTLKIQRTERGDSAVYLCASSLGFGETQYFGPGTRLLVL.

CDR3 DNA sequence: TGTGCCAGCTCACCGGGACAGCTCTCTGGAAACACCATATATTTT. Its translation is CASSPGQLSGNTIYF. The chain joins TRBV18 to TRBJ1-3; 7 bases align to TRBD1. The CDR3 contains 15 residues. Trimming cost V 3 bases and J 0 bases; bases outside gene matches: 2. The V gene's germline CDR1 is KGHSH and CDR2 LQKENI.

This chain uses TRBV7-4 with TRBJ2-3, with TRBD1 matching over 10 bases. The V and J ends lost 0 bases and 4 bases, in that order; junction bases with no gene match: 1. The CDR3 is made up of 15 amino acids. The germline gives CDR1 SGHVT, CDR2 SQSDAQ. CDR3 sequence reads: CASSLAGQGPDTQYF. In nucleotides, the CDR3 is TGTGCCAGCAGCTTAGCGGGACAGGGGCCAGATACGCAGTATTTT.

There are a few counts of this clone. This chain links TRBV15 with TRBJ1-6; D might be TRBD1 (6 bases). V shed 1 base and J shed 7 bases, with 14 bases lying between them. The germline V gene encodes CDR1 LNHNV and CDR2 YYDKDF (reference sequence). This CDR3 spans 16 amino acids. The chain's CDR3 is CATSRGPAGANSPLHF. CDR3 sequence (DNA): TGTGCCACCAGCAGAGGTCCGGCAGGGGCCAATTCACCCCTCCACTTT.

Only a few counts were recorded for this clone. The rearrangement uses TRBV6-5 and TRBJ2-7; D is unresolved. This CDR3 region has 14 residues. The V and J ends lost 7 bases and 0 bases respectively, with 13 bases between them. CDR1 is MNHEY and CDR2 is SVGAGI in the germline V gene. Here the CDR3 DNA reads TGTGCCAGCAAAAGGGCAGGCCCCTCCTACGAGCAGTACTTC. It translates to CASKRAGPSYEQYF.

The chain links TRBV19 to TRBJ1-5; 7 nucleotides line up with TRBD1. Germline V CDR1 and CDR2: LNHDA, SQIVND (reference sequence). Trimming took 7 bases from V and 6 from J; bases not matched to a gene: 9. The CDR3 is 14 residues long. DNA of the CDR3: TGTGCCAGTACTAGGGGGCGAACCCCTCAGCCCCAGCATTTT. The encoded protein is CASTRGRTPQPQHF.

This chain links TRBV5-4 with TRBJ1-3, with D possibly TRBD1 on 6 matching bases. Germline CDR1 reads SGHNT; CDR2 reads YYREEE (reference sequence). V dropped 3 bases and J dropped 3 bases, with 10 bases sitting between them. The CDR3 has 14 amino acids. In DNA, the CDR3 is TGTGCCAGCAGCTGGACAGAATTTGGAAACACCATATATTTT. This sequence encodes CASSWTEFGNTIYF. Filled out from reference TRBV5-4 and TRBJ1-3, the complete variable domain reads ETGVTQSPTHLIKTRGQQVTLRCSSQSGHNTVSWYQQALGQGPQFIFQYYREEENGRGNFPPRFSGLQFPNYSSELNVNALELDDSALYLCASSWTEFGNTIYFGEGSWLTVV.

V usage is TRBV7-9 and J usage is TRBJ1-2, with D possibly being TRBD1 (5 bases). V lost 3 bases and J lost 10, with 33 bases in between. CDR3 size: 19 residues. Germline CDR1 and CDR2: SEHNR and FQNEAQ (reference sequence). In DNA form, the CDR3 reads TGTGCCAGCAGCTTCCACTACCCGAAAACTATTACCCGGTCGGGGGACTACACCTTC. Its protein product is CASSFHYPKTITRSGDYTF.

This chain uses TRBV2 with TRBJ2-6, with D unclear. The CDR3 has 15 amino acids. In germline, CDR1 is SNHLY, CDR2 FYNNEI. V was cut by 3 bases and J by 0 bases, with 6 bases left in between. CDR3 residues: CASSDWASGANVLTF. The CDR3, as DNA: TGTGCCAGCAGTGACTGGGCCTCTGGGGCCAACGTCCTGACTTTC.

The CDR3 DNA sequence: TGTGCCACCAGCAGAGGGGGAGCGAACACTGAAGCTTTCTTT. It yields the protein CATSRGGANTEAFF. The chain is built from TRBV15 and TRBJ1-1; no clear D gene. There are 14 residues in the CDR3. Germline loops: CDR1 LNHNV, CDR2 YYDKDF (reference sequence). V lost 1 base and J 1 base, leaving 7 bases between the germline ends.

The chain couples TRBV19 to TRBJ1-6; 9 bases map to TRBD1. This CDR3 contains 14 residues. After removal of 6 bases from V and 7 bases from J, the junction contained 4 bases not matched to a gene. Germline loops: CDR1 LNHDA, CDR2 SQIVND (reference sequence). The CDR3 sequence: CASSAGTGNSPLHF. The CDR3 DNA follows: TGTGCCAGTAGCGCCGGGACAGGGAATTCACCCCTCCACTTT.

This rearrangement joins TRBV27 to TRBJ2-7, with 7 bases identical to TRBD1. Germline values: CDR1 MNHEY, CDR2 SMNVEV (reference sequence). CDR3 length: 15 amino acids. V dropped 4 bases and J dropped 1; count of bases not matched to a gene: 7. The CDR3 bases are TGTGCCAGCAGTTACCGGGACAGAGAATCCTACGAGCAGTACTTC. Protein sequence: CASSYRDRESYEQYF.

This chain uses TRBV21-1 with TRBJ2-7; TRBD1 is the table's D call, not checked against the DNA. TRBV21-1 is listed as a pseudogene. CDR3 length: 16 residues. DNA of the CDR3: TGTGCCAGCAGCCCCCGGGACATCTGGACCTCCTACGAGCAGTACTTC. Translated: CASSPRDIWTSYEQYF.

The genes are TRBV13 and TRBJ1-1; perhaps TRBD1 as D (5 bases). The CDR3 has 15 amino acids. Per germline, CDR1 PRHDT and CDR2 FYEKMQ (reference sequence). The V and J ends lost 1 base and 5 bases respectively, with 14 bases between them. This CDR3 is CASSLEGGGTTEAFF. The CDR3 nucleotides read TGTGCCAGCAGCTTAGAGGGCGGGGGGACGACTGAAGCTTTCTTT. Full variable domain (remainder filled in from reference TRBV13 and TRBJ1-1): AAGVIQSPRHLIKEKRETATLKCYPIPRHDTVYWYQQGPGQDPQFLISFYEKMQSDKGSIPDRFSAQQFSDYHSELNMSSLELGDSALYFCASSLEGGGTTEAFFGQGTRLTVV.

The chain is built from TRBV27 and TRBJ2-7; 11 bases agree with TRBD1. The V and J ends lost 5 bases and 4 bases, in that order; junction bases with no gene match: 4. CDR3 size: 14 residues. Germline V gene lookup returns CDR1 MNHEY and CDR2 SMNVEV (reference sequence). The CDR3 region is CASSRTGGVYEQYF. DNA of the CDR3: TGTGCCAGCAGTCGGACAGGGGGCGTATACGAGCAGTACTTC.

V gene TRBV7-2 combines with J gene TRBJ2-7; TRBD2 matches at 8 bases. The ends lost 3 bases at V and 3 bases at J; junction bases unmatched: 4. This CDR3 is built from 14 residues. Germline assignment: CDR1 SGHTA and CDR2 FQGNSA. Here the CDR3 reads CASSFGGRNYEQYF. CDR3 DNA: TGTGCCAGCAGCTTCGGCGGGAGGAACTACGAGCAGTACTTC.

The V and J genes are TRBV5-1 and TRBJ1-1; D uncertain. There are 14 residues in the CDR3. Between the trimmed V and J ends, which lost 1 base and 0 bases, there was a span of 7 bases. Looked up from germline, CDR1 is SGHRS and CDR2 is YFSETQ. The CDR3 DNA follows: TGCGCCAGCAGCTTGAATTCGCTGAACACTGAAGCTTTCTTT. This translates into CASSLNSLNTEAFF.

The chain combines TRBV27 with TRBJ2-7; no definite D call. The CDR3 consists of 14 residues. Trimming shortened V by 5 bases and J by 3 bases, and 14 bases separated the two germline ends. The germline gives CDR1 MNHEY, CDR2 SMNVEV (reference sequence). CDR3 region: CASSKLAEHYEQYF. DNA of the CDR3: TGTGCCAGCAGTAAATTGGCGGAGCACTACGAGCAGTACTTC.

The J gene is TRBJ2-2, the V gene TRBV29-1; 9 bases line up with TRBD2. V was pared by 0 bases and J by 0 bases, with 2 bases of the junction left unmatched. Germline assignment: CDR1 SQVTM and CDR2 ANQGSEA. This CDR3 is 16 amino acids long. CDR3 region: CSVEERGGANTGELFF. The CDR3 coding sequence is TGCAGCGTTGAAGAGCGGGGGGGCGCGAACACCGGGGAGCTGTTTTTT.

The V call is TRBV9, the J call TRBJ1-1; TRBD1 matches 7 bases. This CDR3 is built from 14 residues. Germline lookup yields CDR1 SGDLS and CDR2 YYNGEE. With 3 bases clipped from V and 7 bases from J, the junction kept 9 bases outside the gene matches. CDR3 nucleotides: TGTGCCAGCAGCGGGCAGGGGGGAAACCATGAAGCTTTCTTT. Translated: CASSGQGGNHEAFF.

The chain carries TRBV6-5 and TRBJ1-2, with 7 bases aligning to TRBD1. With V trimmed by 7 bases and J by 6 bases, 2 bases remained unmatched. Germline V gives CDR1 MNHEY, CDR2 SVGAGI. The CDR3 runs 11 residues. The CDR3 DNA reads as TGTGCCAGCACAACAGGGGATGGCTACACCTTC. Translating it yields CASTTGDGYTF.

The V call is TRBV2, the J call TRBJ2-7; D is perhaps TRBD1 (5 bases). Per the germline V gene, CDR1 is SNHLY and CDR2 is FYNNEI. V was pared by 3 bases and J by 0 bases, with 12 bases between. This CDR3 is built from 15 residues. The CDR3 bases are TGTGCCAGCAGTGAGGGGCAGGCATTCTCCTACGAGCAGTACTTC. It yields the protein CASSEGQAFSYEQYF.